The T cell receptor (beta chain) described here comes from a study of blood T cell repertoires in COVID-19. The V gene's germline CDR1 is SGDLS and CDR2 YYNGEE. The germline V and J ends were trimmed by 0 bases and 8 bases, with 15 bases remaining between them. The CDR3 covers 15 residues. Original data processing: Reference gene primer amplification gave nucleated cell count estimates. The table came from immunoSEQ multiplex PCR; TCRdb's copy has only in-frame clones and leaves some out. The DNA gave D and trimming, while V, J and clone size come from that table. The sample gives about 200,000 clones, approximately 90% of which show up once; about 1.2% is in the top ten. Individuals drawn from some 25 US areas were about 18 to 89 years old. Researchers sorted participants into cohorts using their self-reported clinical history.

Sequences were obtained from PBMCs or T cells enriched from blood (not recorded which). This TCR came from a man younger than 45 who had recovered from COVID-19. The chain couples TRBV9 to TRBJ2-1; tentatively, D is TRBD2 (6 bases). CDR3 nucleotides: TGTGCCAGCAGCGTAGTTGGCGGGACGTTGGATGAGCAGTTCTTC. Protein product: CASSVVGGTLDEQFF.